These 22 T cell receptor beta chains share one sample of origin, sequenced in a study of technical replicates of blood from a handful of donors. Generated by immunoSEQ multiplex PCR, the TCRdb table keeps only in-frame clones and is missing some. Altogether tens of thousands of clones are present, 70% to 90% being singletons, with the ten largest covering about 5%. Sequencing was carried out using PBMCs. These receptors all come from a human donor in good health. Some clones in this sample may be carry-over from other donors' samples.

V and J are TRBV30 and TRBJ2-5; TRBD1 matches at 7 bases. Germline values: CDR1 GTSNPN, CDR2 SVGIG (reference sequence). The trim removed 7 bases at V and 2 bases at J, leaving 7 bases unmatched. The CDR3 covers 13 residues. This chain's CDR3 is CASSDRAQETQYF. As DNA, the CDR3 is TGTGCCTCAAGCGACAGGGCACAAGAGACCCAGTACTTC. Complete variable domain (other parts from reference TRBV30 and TRBJ2-5): SQTIHQWPATLVQPVGSPLSLECTVEGTSNPNLYWYRQAAGRGLQLLFYSVGIGQISSEVPQNLSASRPQDRQFILSSKKLLLSDSGFYLCASSDRAQETQYFGPGTRLLVL.

The V call is TRBV30, the J call TRBJ2-5; tentative D call: TRBD2 (5 bases). V was cut by 5 bases and J by 9 bases, with 13 bases left in between. The CDR3 extends over 11 amino acids. Germline V lookup: CDR1 GTSNPN, CDR2 SVGIG (reference sequence). CDR3 coding DNA: TGTGCCTGGGAAACTAGGGCCGCCCAGTACTTC. Translated, it gives CAWETRAAQYF.

The chain combines TRBV19 with TRBJ2-1; 9 nucleotides align to TRBD2. V lost 6 bases to trimming and J lost 7 bases; unmatched junction nucleotides: 7. The V gene's germline CDR1 is LNHDA and CDR2 SQIVND (reference sequence). This CDR3 contains 14 residues. The CDR3 bases are TGTGCCAGTAGCAAGGCTAGCGGGGTTAATGAGCAGTTCTTC. This gives the protein CASSKASGVNEQFF.

V gene TRBV30 combines with J gene TRBJ2-7; D is ambiguous. Between the trimmed V and J ends, which lost 0 bases and 2 bases, there was a span of 14 bases. Looked up from germline, CDR1 is GTSNPN and CDR2 is SVGIG (reference sequence). CDR3 size: 15 residues. The chain's CDR3 is CAWSVLSPPAYEQYF. CDR3 bases: TGTGCCTGGAGTGTACTTTCGCCACCTGCCTACGAGCAGTACTTC.

CDR3 in amino acids: CASSEPGLGKAFF. Written as DNA, the CDR3 is TGTGCCAGTAGTGAACCGGGACTCGGGAAAGCTTTCTTT. V and J are TRBV19 and TRBJ1-1, with D possibly matching TRBD1 (5 bases). Trimming took off 5 bases at V and 9 bases at J, with 16 bases between the two ends. The CDR3 length is 13 residues. CDR1 and CDR2 from the germline V gene are LNHDA and SQIVND (reference sequence). Drawing the rest from reference TRBV19 and TRBJ1-1, the complete variable domain is DGGITQSPKYLFRKEGQNVTLSCEQNLNHDAMYWYRQDPGQGLRLIYYSQIVNDFQKGDIAEGYSVSREKKESFPLTVTSAQKNPTAFYLCASSEPGLGKAFFGQGTRLTVV.

J is TRBJ1-2 and V is TRBV6-5; a possible D gene is TRBD1 (6 bases). This CDR3 is built from 15 residues. CDR1 and CDR2 (germline): MNHEY, SVGAGI. V lost 6 bases and J 0 bases, leaving 14 bases between the germline ends. In DNA, the CDR3 is TGTGCCAGCAGACTCACGCGGACAGCTAACTATGGCTACACCTTC. Translated, it gives CASRLTRTANYGYTF.

CDR3 DNA sequence: TGTGCCAGCAGCTTGGTAGGGGGCGAGCAGTACTTC. Its translation is CASSLVGGEQYF. The genes are TRBV5-6 and TRBJ2-7; tentatively, D is TRBD1 (6 bases). The CDR3 sequence is 12 residues long. Trimming shortened V by 0 bases and J by 6 bases, and 7 bases separated the two germline ends. The V gene's germline CDR1 is SGHDT and CDR2 YYEEEE.

This chain connects TRBV6-5 to TRBJ2-7, with 7 bases fitting TRBD1. The CDR3 is 13 residues long. The V and J ends lost 6 bases and 0 bases, in that order; junction bases with no gene match: 2. Germline CDR1 is MNHEY and CDR2 is SVGAGI. CDR3: CASRGTVSYEQYF. CDR3 sequence (DNA): TGTGCCAGCAGAGGGACAGTCTCCTACGAGCAGTACTTC.

The CDR3 DNA sequence: TGTGCCAGCAGTCCTCTGGGACAGGGGACAAGTGGAAACACCATATATTTT. This encodes CASSPLGQGTSGNTIYF. This chain links TRBV2 with TRBJ1-3, with 10 bases identical to TRBD1. The CDR3 contains 17 residues. Germline assignment: CDR1 SNHLY and CDR2 FYNNEI. V was clipped by 5 bases and J by 3 bases; unmatched bases: 10.

In its sample, this clone was seen many times. The V gene is TRBV7-2, the J gene TRBJ1-2; TRBD1 might be the D (6 bases). This CDR3 contains 12 residues. Deletions cut 7 bases from V and 4 bases from J, with 10 bases between. The germline CDR1 and CDR2 sequences are SGHTA and FQGNSA. The CDR3 sequence is CASTKGVYGYTF. In DNA, the CDR3 is TGTGCCAGCACCAAGGGGGTCTATGGCTACACCTTC.

This clone was counted a few times. The J gene is TRBJ1-5, the V gene TRBV7-9; D is possibly TRBD1 (5 bases). The V gene lost 4 bases and the J gene lost 16 bases, with 17 bases spanning the gap. This CDR3 spans 12 amino acids. CDR1 is SEHNR and CDR2 is FQNEAQ in the germline V gene (reference sequence). CDR3 DNA: TGTGCCAGCAGCTCTGGCCGGGACTCCACACATTTT. It specifies CASSSGRDSTHF.

V is TRBV5-4 and J is TRBJ2-1; D gene ambiguous. V shed 1 base and J shed 0 bases, with 5 bases lying between them. Germline V gives CDR1 SGHNT, CDR2 YYREEE (reference sequence). The CDR3 contains 14 residues. CDR3 region: CASSLLSSYNEQFF. CDR3 coding DNA: TGTGCCAGCAGCTTGCTCAGCTCCTACAATGAGCAGTTCTTC.

V usage is TRBV18 and J usage is TRBJ2-7; 16 bases agree with TRBD2. The CDR3 is 17 amino acids. J gave up 5 bases and V 6 bases, and 10 bases lay outside the gene matches. CDR1 and CDR2 from the germline V gene are KGHSH and LQKENI. DNA of the CDR3: TGTGCCAGCTCGCTGGGACTAGCGGGAGGGCCTTCAGACGAGCAGTACTTC. It is translated as CASSLGLAGGPSDEQYF.

The chain carries TRBV6-6 and TRBJ1-6; D unresolved. Trimming cost V 0 bases and J 7 bases, with 10 bases left between them. Per the germline V gene, CDR1 is MNHNY and CDR2 is SVGAGI (reference sequence). This CDR3 spans 15 amino acids. The CDR3 spells CASSYSTTRNSPLHF. The DNA of the CDR3 is TGTGCCAGCAGTTACTCGACTACAAGGAATTCACCCCTCCACTTT.

The chain carries TRBV15 and TRBJ2-5, with D perhaps TRBD1 (6 bases). The CDR3 has 15 residues. V gave up 3 bases and J gave up 5 bases, with 16 bases separating them. Per the germline V gene, CDR1 is LNHNV and CDR2 is YYDKDF (reference sequence). CDR3 region: CATSRASDSAETQYF. The CDR3 region has the DNA TGTGCCACCAGCAGGGCATCGGACAGTGCGGAGACCCAGTACTTC.

The chain joins TRBV7-2 to TRBJ2-7, with a weak D call TRBD1 (5 bases). Trimming pared 3 bases from V and 7 bases from J, leaving 13 bases between. Per germline, CDR1 SGHTA and CDR2 FQGNSA. The CDR3 loop spans 13 amino acids. CDR3 loop: CASSFRQPGEQYF. Written as DNA, the CDR3 is TGTGCCAGCAGCTTCCGACAGCCTGGTGAGCAGTACTTC.

The V gene is TRBV9, the J gene TRBJ2-7; 7 bases match TRBD2. V trimming: 4 bases; J trimming: 0 bases; junction bases outside the gene matches: 10. Germline V CDR1 and CDR2: SGDLS, YYNGEE. This CDR3 is 16 amino acids long. CDR3: CASSLAGDYSSYEQYF. The CDR3 DNA is TGTGCCAGCAGCCTCGCGGGGGATTATAGCTCCTACGAGCAGTACTTC. The whole variable domain, remainder taken from reference TRBV9 and TRBJ2-7, is DSGVTQTPKHLITATGQRVTLRCSPRSGDLSVYWYQQSLDQGLQFLIQYYNGEERAKGNILERFSAQQFPDLHSELNLSSLELGDSALYFCASSLAGDYSSYEQYFGPGTRLTVT.

The genes are TRBV7-9 and TRBJ1-1; D is unclear. The V and J ends lost 2 bases and 6 bases respectively, with 4 bases between them. CDR1 SEHNR and CDR2 FQNEAQ come from the germline V gene (reference sequence). This CDR3 has 11 amino acids. For the CDR3, the DNA is TGTGCCAGCAGCTTACAGGCTGAAGCTTTCTTT. The encoded protein is CASSLQAEAFF.

This chain's CDR3 is CASSHPLGVPPGSEKLFF. The CDR3 DNA is TGTGCCAGCAGCCACCCCCTTGGCGTTCCGCCGGGGAGTGAAAAACTGTTTTTT. The V call is TRBV11-2, the J call TRBJ1-4; D remains ambiguous. V gave up 5 bases and J gave up 7 bases, with 26 bases separating them. The CDR3 is 18 amino acids. CDR1 is SGHAT, CDR2 FQNNGV, per germline.

This clone has only one observation. DNA of the CDR3: TGCGCCAGCAACCTCGGGACAGGGAAAGGGGCCTACGAGCAGTACTTC. Translating it yields CASNLGTGKGAYEQYF. This sequence joins TRBV5-1 and TRBJ2-7; 9 bases agree with TRBD1. The CDR3 covers 16 residues. CDR1 is SGHRS, CDR2 YFSETQ, per germline. The V segment lost 6 bases and the J segment 2 bases; nucleotides outside the gene matches: 12. Full variable domain (missing parts from reference TRBV5-1 and TRBJ2-7): KAGVTQTPRYLIKTRGQQVTLSCSPISGHRSVSWYQQTPGQGLQFLFEYFSETQRNKGNFPGRFSGRQFSNSRSEMNVSTLELGDSALYLCASNLGTGKGAYEQYFGPGTRLTVT.

This clone was seen more than once but under ten times. CDR3 residues: CASSLRGAGATANEQFF. CDR3 nucleotide sequence: TGCGCCAGCAGCTTGAGGGGAGCGGGGGCCACGGCAAATGAGCAGTTCTTC. The rearrangement joins TRBV5-1 to TRBJ2-1, with 8 bases fitting TRBD2. CDR1 is SGHRS and CDR2 is YFSETQ in the germline V gene. V shed 1 base and J 7 bases; nucleotides not matched to a gene: 13. The CDR3 has 17 residues.

The rearrangement joins TRBV5-1 to TRBJ1-4, with 7 bases identical to TRBD1. With V trimmed by 7 bases and J by 6 bases, 6 bases remained unmatched. From germline, CDR1 is SGHRS and CDR2 YFSETQ. This CDR3 region has 13 residues. CDR3 nucleotides: TGCGCCAGCCTACAGGGGTTGGATGAAAAACTGTTTTTT. It translates to CASLQGLDEKLFF.